One sample yielded the 32 T cell receptor beta chains listed below, sequenced in a study of T cell responses to AZD1222 COVID-19 vaccine. Libraries were prepared by immunoSEQ multiplex PCR; TCRdb keeps only in-frame clonotypes and omits some of them. The top ten hold roughly 2% of the sample, which has over 45,000 clones, roughly nine tenths seen once. Specimen: peripheral blood, collected on day 0 of AZD1222 vaccination. The receptor source for this set is an adult in good health.

This chain connects TRBV5-5 to TRBJ1-2, with D unclear. Germline V gene lookup returns CDR1 SGHKS and CDR2 YYEKEE (reference sequence). The ends were cut back, 0 bases at V and 11 bases at J, with 17 bases in the middle. The CDR3 sequence is 14 residues long. The CDR3 loop is CASSLGRGLSRYTF. As DNA, the CDR3 is TGTGCCAGCAGCTTGGGGCGGGGTCTGTCCCGATACACCTTC.

The chain employs TRBV18 and TRBJ2-2; 9 bases agree with TRBD2. With V trimmed by 0 bases and J by 6 bases, 5 bases remained unmatched. The CDR3 is made up of 16 amino acids. Germline CDR1 is KGHSH and CDR2 is LQKENI. This chain's CDR3 is CASSPPSSGMSGELFF. CDR3 coding DNA: TGTGCCAGCTCACCACCGTCTAGCGGGATGTCCGGGGAGCTGTTTTTT. Full variable domain (missing parts from reference TRBV18 and TRBJ2-2): NAGVMQNPRHLVRRRGQEARLRCSPMKGHSHVYWYRQLPEEGLKFMVYLQKENIIDESGMPKERFSAEFPKEGPSILRIQQVVRGDSAAYFCASSPPSSGMSGELFFGEGSRLTVL.

The V gene is TRBV10-3, the J gene TRBJ2-7; either TRBD1 or TRBD2 may fit D (5 bases each). Trimming stripped 4 bases from V and 0 bases from J, with 10 bases between. The CDR3 covers 14 residues. From germline, CDR1 is ENHRY and CDR2 SYGVKD. CDR3 in DNA: TGTGCCATCAGTGTTCGGGACGCCTCCTACGAGCAGTACTTC. Protein sequence: CAISVRDASYEQYF.

This chain connects TRBV7-6 to TRBJ2-1, with 9 bases aligning to TRBD1. The ends lost 5 bases at V and 9 bases at J; junction bases unmatched: 14. Germline assignment: CDR1 SGHVS and CDR2 FNYEAQ. This CDR3 contains 16 residues. This CDR3 reads CASSTGTGLYVREQFF. CDR3 bases: TGTGCCAGCAGCACAGGGACAGGGCTATACGTCCGTGAGCAGTTCTTC.

The rearrangement links TRBV11-3 to TRBJ2-1; maybe TRBD2 (5 bases). Per the germline V gene, CDR1 is SGHNT and CDR2 is YENEEA. Trimming took 0 bases from V and 0 from J, leaving 15 bases between them. This CDR3 is 18 amino acids long. CDR3 sequence: CASSLDQSGSSSYNEQFF. DNA for the CDR3: TGTGCCAGCAGCTTAGATCAAAGCGGCTCTAGCTCCTACAATGAGCAGTTCTTC.

The table lists this clone with a few counts. The genes are TRBV7-9 and TRBJ2-3, with D unclear. The V gene's germline CDR1 is SEHNR and CDR2 FQNEAQ (reference sequence). V lost 5 bases, J lost 4 bases, and 7 bases lay in between. The CDR3 extends over 12 amino acids. The CDR3 loop is CASSPTADTQYF. The CDR3 coding sequence is TGTGCCAGCAGCCCTACCGCAGATACGCAGTATTTT.

This sequence joins TRBV3-1 (or the pseudogene TRBV3-2) and TRBJ1-2; D gene ambiguous. Germline assignment: CDR1 LGHDT and CDR2 YNNKEL (reference sequence). CDR3 size: 15 residues. The V and J ends lost 1 base and 4 bases respectively, with 13 bases between them. CDR3 nucleotide sequence: TGTGCCAGCAGCCAAGGAGGAGCGTCGGGCTATGGCTACACCTTC. It is translated as CASSQGGASGYGYTF.

The chain carries TRBV7-9 and TRBJ2-2, with D unclear. Trimming took off 5 bases at V and 5 bases at J, with 12 bases between the two ends. Germline loops: CDR1 SEHNR, CDR2 FQNEAQ (reference sequence). The CDR3 spans 14 residues. The CDR3 DNA reads TGTGCCAGCAGCAACCACCTGGGGACCGGGGAGCTGTTTTTT. Translated: CASSNHLGTGELFF.

This clone turned up a few times. This sequence joins TRBV3-1 (or the pseudogene TRBV3-2) and TRBJ2-7, with 7 bases identical to TRBD2. Germline CDR1 reads LGHDT; CDR2 reads YNNKEL (reference sequence). V gave up 2 bases and J gave up 6 bases; unmatched junction bases: 4. This CDR3 has 13 residues. The CDR3 DNA sequence: TGTGCCAGCAGCCAAATCTGGGGGGGCGAGCAGTACTTC. This encodes CASSQIWGGEQYF.

The genes are TRBV6-6 and TRBJ1-3; the match to TRBD1 covers 9 bases. CDR3 length: 14 residues. Germline trimming cut 5 bases from V and 4 bases from J; bases unmatched to any gene: 3. CDR1 is MNHNY, CDR2 SVGAGI, per germline (reference sequence). The CDR3 DNA reads as TGTGCCAGCAGTACAGGGGGCAACGGAAACACCATATATTTT. As protein: CASSTGGNGNTIYF.

The rearrangement uses TRBV19 and TRBJ2-3; 8 nucleotides align to TRBD2. This CDR3 is 15 amino acids long. With 6 bases clipped from V and 3 bases from J, the junction kept 8 bases outside the gene matches. Germline values: CDR1 LNHDA, CDR2 SQIVND (reference sequence). This chain's CDR3 is CASRELAARTDTQYF. CDR3 DNA sequence: TGTGCCAGTAGGGAACTAGCGGCCCGTACAGATACGCAGTATTTT.

The genes are TRBV19 and TRBJ2-2; D remains ambiguous. The germline gives CDR1 LNHDA, CDR2 SQIVND (reference sequence). The CDR3 has 13 amino acids. V lost 5 bases and J lost 6, with 10 bases in between. The DNA of the CDR3 is TGTGCCAGTAGTTTTACCGGCCCCGGGGAGCTGTTTTTT. As protein: CASSFTGPGELFF.

V and J are TRBV2 and TRBJ2-1; D might be TRBD2 (5 bases). Trimming cost V 5 bases and J 2 bases, with 10 bases left between them. Germline CDR1 SNHLY, CDR2 FYNNEI. CDR3 length: 14 amino acids. DNA for the CDR3: TGTGCCAGCAGTTGGACGGGAACCTACAATGAGCAGTTCTTC. Residues: CASSWTGTYNEQFF.

The V call is TRBV2, the J call TRBJ1-5, with 7 bases identical to TRBD1. The V segment lost 2 bases and the J segment 6 bases; nucleotides outside the gene matches: 7. CDR1 is SNHLY and CDR2 is FYNNEI in the germline V gene. This CDR3 is 15 amino acids long. The DNA of the CDR3 is TGTGCCAGCAGTGAAAGGCAGGGGGAGGTTCAGCCCCAGCATTTT. Its translation is CASSERQGEVQPQHF.

This chain uses TRBV5-1 with TRBJ2-1; D tentatively reads TRBD1 or TRBD2 (5 bases each). V dropped 4 bases and J dropped 5 bases, with 19 bases sitting between them. Germline-derived CDR1 and CDR2 are SGHRS and YFSETQ. The CDR3 totals 16 residues. CDR3 residues: CASSLIPGRSNNEQFF. The CDR3 nucleotides read TGCGCCAGCAGCCTGATTCCGGGACGCAGCAACAATGAGCAGTTCTTC.

This clone was recorded once. The rearrangement joins TRBV25-1 to TRBJ2-1; maybe TRBD2 (5 bases). The CDR3 covers 13 residues. Trimming cost V 2 bases and J 8 bases, with 10 bases left between them. Per germline, CDR1 MGHDK and CDR2 SYGVNS. The CDR3 region has the DNA TGTGCCAGCAGTGAACCCGGAGGCCATGAGCAGTTCTTC. This sequence encodes CASSEPGGHEQFF.

V and J are TRBV6-5 and TRBJ1-2, with unresolved D. Trimming shortened V by 4 bases and J by 2 bases, and 8 bases separated the two germline ends. CDR1 is MNHEY, CDR2 SVGAGI, per germline. This CDR3 contains 13 residues. The CDR3 here is CASSSGRNYGYTF. The CDR3 DNA sequence: TGTGCCAGCAGTTCCGGCAGAAACTATGGCTACACCTTC.

The J gene is TRBJ1-1, the V gene TRBV5-1; no clear D. The V and J ends lost 0 bases and 8 bases respectively, with 8 bases between them. The CDR3 has 12 amino acids. The germline V gene has CDR1 SGHRS and CDR2 YFSETQ. CDR3 residues: CASSLVPGEAFF. The CDR3 nucleotides read TGCGCCAGCAGCTTGGTCCCGGGGGAAGCTTTCTTT.

The chain links TRBV5-1 to TRBJ2-3; a possible D gene is TRBD2 (6 bases). V lost 4 bases and J 0 bases, leaving 18 bases between the germline ends. Germline values: CDR1 SGHRS, CDR2 YFSETQ. CDR3 length: 17 residues. The CDR3 is CASSPAGRHPSTDTQYF. CDR3 nucleotide sequence: TGCGCCAGCAGCCCGGCGGGGCGGCACCCTAGCACAGATACGCAGTATTTT. The full variable domain, completed using reference TRBV5-1 and TRBJ2-3, is KAGVTQTPRYLIKTRGQQVTLSCSPISGHRSVSWYQQTPGQGLQFLFEYFSETQRNKGNFPGRFSGRQFSNSRSEMNVSTLELGDSALYLCASSPAGRHPSTDTQYFGPGTRLTVL.

This clone was observed once. V and J are TRBV6-5 and TRBJ1-1; no clear D. Trimming removed 6 bases at V and 5 bases at J, with 13 bases between. CDR3 size: 13 residues. Germline CDR1 is MNHEY and CDR2 is SVGAGI. CDR3 DNA sequence: TGTGCCAGCAGGGACCGGGCGGCGACTGAAGCTTTCTTT. Translated: CASRDRAATEAFF.

V usage is TRBV27 and J usage is TRBJ1-5; D is undetermined. The CDR3 runs 15 residues. Per the germline V gene, CDR1 is MNHEY and CDR2 is SMNVEV (reference sequence). V was cut by 4 bases and J by 0 bases, with 10 bases left in between. Written as DNA, the CDR3 is TGTGCCAGCAGTTCGGAGCCGTATAGCAATCAGCCCCAGCATTTT. The encoded protein is CASSSEPYSNQPQHF.

This chain links TRBV9 with TRBJ1-2; possible D gene TRBD1, 5 bases. This CDR3 spans 15 amino acids. V was trimmed by 0 bases and J by 8 bases, leaving 17 bases between them. Looked up from germline, CDR1 is SGDLS and CDR2 is YYNGEE. The CDR3 bases are TGTGCCAGCAGCGTAGAACAGGTACCTCTCCTCGGCTACACCTTC. It specifies CASSVEQVPLLGYTF.

V usage is TRBV7-2 and J usage is TRBJ2-5; D unresolved. Trimming stripped 6 bases from V and 0 bases from J, with 8 bases between. CDR3 length: 13 amino acids. Germline CDR1 SGHTA, CDR2 FQGNSA. CDR3 region: CASSPRYQETQYF. DNA of the CDR3: TGTGCCAGCAGTCCTCGGTACCAAGAGACCCAGTACTTC.

V usage is TRBV27 and J usage is TRBJ2-1, with TRBD2 as a possible D gene (6 bases). The germline CDR1 and CDR2 sequences are MNHEY and SMNVEV (reference sequence). The CDR3 has 16 residues. V shed 0 bases and J shed 0 bases, with 9 bases lying between them. The CDR3 reads CASSLSAGSSYNEQFF. For the CDR3, the DNA is TGTGCCAGCAGTTTATCGGCGGGGAGCTCCTACAATGAGCAGTTCTTC.

Written as DNA, the CDR3 is TGTGCCAGCAGCTTAGGGGCTAGTGCCCCCTACGAGCAGTACTTC. Its protein product is CASSLGASAPYEQYF. The chain has TRBV7-2 and TRBJ2-7; D is ambiguous. CDR3 length: 15 residues. Between the trimmed V and J ends, which lost 1 base and 2 bases, there was a span of 12 bases. Per germline, CDR1 SGHTA and CDR2 FQGNSA.

This clone has only a few counts. The CDR3 region is CASSQDGLVGNTIYF. The CDR3 DNA sequence: TGCGCCAGCAGCCAAGACGGACTCGTTGGAAACACCATATATTTT. The chain joins TRBV4-1 to TRBJ1-3, with D uncertain. Trimming left V 0 bases short and J 3 bases short, with 9 bases between. Germline V CDR1 and CDR2: MGHRA, YSYEKL. This CDR3 region has 15 residues.

This sequence joins TRBV29-1 and TRBJ2-5; possibly TRBD1 or TRBD2 for D (7 bases each). The CDR3 extends over 16 amino acids. V dropped 8 bases and J dropped 2 bases, with 24 bases sitting between them. The germline V gene encodes CDR1 SQVTM and CDR2 ANQGSEA. CDR3 coding DNA: TGCAGCACCCTGAGCGGGACAGATAACCTACAAGAGACCCAGTACTTC. It codes for CSTLSGTDNLQETQYF.

The V call is TRBV7-2, the J call TRBJ2-7; D could derive from TRBD1 or TRBD2 (6 bases each). The germline gives CDR1 SGHTA, CDR2 FQGNSA. V lost 5 bases and J lost 4, with 15 bases in between. The CDR3 has 14 amino acids. The CDR3 loop is CASSLVGGFYEQYF. In DNA form, the CDR3 reads TGTGCCAGCAGCCTAGTAGGGGGGTTTTACGAGCAGTACTTC.

This clone was observed a single time. The chain has TRBV18 and TRBJ1-5; TRBD1 aligns across 9 bases. In germline, CDR1 is KGHSH, CDR2 LQKENI. Germline trimming cut 2 bases from V and 6 bases from J; bases unmatched to any gene: 8. The CDR3 consists of 16 residues. The CDR3 coding sequence is TGTGCCAGCTCACCAATAGCACAGGGGGCCGGTCAGCCCCAGCATTTT. Residues: CASSPIAQGAGQPQHF.

V is TRBV4-1 and J is TRBJ1-5; 7 nucleotides agree with TRBD1. The V gene end was trimmed by 0 bases and the J gene end by 9 bases; junction bases not matched to a gene: 11. Germline V gene data show CDR1 as MGHRA and CDR2 as YSYEKL. This CDR3 spans 16 amino acids. The CDR3 DNA reads TGCGCCAGCAGCCAAGATCTGGGACAGATGACGCGGCCCCAGCATTTT. Its protein product is CASSQDLGQMTRPQHF.

The V gene is TRBV4-2, the J gene TRBJ1-4; D unclear. Germline lookup yields CDR1 LGHNA and CDR2 YNFKEQ. V was pared by 5 bases and J by 3 bases, with 13 bases between. The CDR3 runs to 15 residues. CDR3 in amino acids: CASSRDPAANEKLFF. The CDR3 DNA reads TGTGCCAGCAGCAGAGACCCCGCTGCTAATGAAAAACTGTTTTTT.

The rearrangement uses TRBV5-1 and TRBJ2-2, with D perhaps matching TRBD2 (6 bases). CDR1 is SGHRS and CDR2 is YFSETQ in the germline V gene. This CDR3 comprises 15 residues. V was trimmed by 3 bases and J by 5 bases, leaving 14 bases between them. Here the CDR3 DNA reads TGCGCCAGCAGCTGGGGGACTCCGGGGACCGGGGAGCTGTTTTTT. This codes for CASSWGTPGTGELFF.